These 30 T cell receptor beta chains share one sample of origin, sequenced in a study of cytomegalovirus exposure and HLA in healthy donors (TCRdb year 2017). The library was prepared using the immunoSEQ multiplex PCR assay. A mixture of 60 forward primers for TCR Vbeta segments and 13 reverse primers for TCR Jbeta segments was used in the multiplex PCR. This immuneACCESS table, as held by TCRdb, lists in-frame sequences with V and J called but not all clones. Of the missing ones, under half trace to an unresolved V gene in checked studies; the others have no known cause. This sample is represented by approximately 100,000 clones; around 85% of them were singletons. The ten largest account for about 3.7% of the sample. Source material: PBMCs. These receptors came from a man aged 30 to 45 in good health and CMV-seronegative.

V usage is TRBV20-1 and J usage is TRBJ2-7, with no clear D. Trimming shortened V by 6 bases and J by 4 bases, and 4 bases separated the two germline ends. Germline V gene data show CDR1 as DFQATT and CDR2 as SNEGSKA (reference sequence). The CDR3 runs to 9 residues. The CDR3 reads CSAGYEQYF. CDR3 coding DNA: TGCAGTGCCGGTTACGAGCAGTACTTC.

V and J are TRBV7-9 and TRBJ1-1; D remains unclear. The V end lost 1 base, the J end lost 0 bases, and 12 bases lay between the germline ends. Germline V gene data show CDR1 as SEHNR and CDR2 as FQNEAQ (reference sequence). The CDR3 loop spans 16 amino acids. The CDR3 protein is CASSLGQSLMNTEAFF. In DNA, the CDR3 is TGTGCCAGCAGCTTAGGACAATCCCTCATGAACACTGAAGCTTTCTTT. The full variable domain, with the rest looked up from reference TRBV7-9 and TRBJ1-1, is DTGVSQNPRHKITKRGQNVTFRCDPISEHNRLYWYRQTLGQGPEFLTYFQNEAQLEKSRLLSDRFSAERPKGSFSTLEIQRTEQGDSAMYLCASSLGQSLMNTEAFFGQGTRLTVV.

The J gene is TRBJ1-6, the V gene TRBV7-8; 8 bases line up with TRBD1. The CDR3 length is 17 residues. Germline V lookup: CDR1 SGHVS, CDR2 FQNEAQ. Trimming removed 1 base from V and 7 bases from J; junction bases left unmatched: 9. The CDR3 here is CASSLVVRGPGNSPLHF. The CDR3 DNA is TGTGCCAGCAGCTTAGTGGTCAGGGGGCCGGGGAATTCACCCCTCCACTTT.

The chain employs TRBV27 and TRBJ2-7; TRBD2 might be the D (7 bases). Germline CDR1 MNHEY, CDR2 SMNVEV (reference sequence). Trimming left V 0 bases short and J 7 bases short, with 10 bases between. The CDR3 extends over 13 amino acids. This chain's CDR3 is CASSLSGGLEQYF. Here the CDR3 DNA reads TGTGCCAGCAGTTTATCGGGGGGGCTAGAGCAGTACTTC.

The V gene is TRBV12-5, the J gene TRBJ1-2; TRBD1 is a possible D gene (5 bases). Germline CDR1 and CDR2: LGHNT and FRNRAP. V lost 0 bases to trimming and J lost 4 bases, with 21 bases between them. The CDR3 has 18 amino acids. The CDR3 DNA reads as TGTGCTAGTGGTTTGGTACTCTTTATTCCCAGGGTCGGCTATGGCTACACCTTC. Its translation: CASGLVLFIPRVGYGYTF.

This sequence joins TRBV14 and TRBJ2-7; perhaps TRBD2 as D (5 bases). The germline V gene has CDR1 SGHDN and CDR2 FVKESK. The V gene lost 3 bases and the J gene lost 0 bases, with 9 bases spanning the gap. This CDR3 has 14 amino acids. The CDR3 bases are TGTGCCAGCAGCCATTCCGGGATCTCCTACGAGCAGTACTTC. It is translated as CASSHSGISYEQYF. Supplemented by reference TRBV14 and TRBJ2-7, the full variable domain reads EAGVTQFPSHSVIEKGQTVTLRCDPISGHDNLYWYRRVMGKEIKFLLHFVKESKQDESGMPNNRFLAERTGGTYSTLKVQPAELEDSGVYFCASSHSGISYEQYFGPGTRLTVT.

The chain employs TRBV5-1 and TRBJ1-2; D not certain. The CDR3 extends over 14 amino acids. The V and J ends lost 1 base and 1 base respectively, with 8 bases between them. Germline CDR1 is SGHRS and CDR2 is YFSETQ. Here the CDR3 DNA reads TGCGCCAGCAGCTTGTATCAGTTTAACTATGGCTACACCTTC. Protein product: CASSLYQFNYGYTF.

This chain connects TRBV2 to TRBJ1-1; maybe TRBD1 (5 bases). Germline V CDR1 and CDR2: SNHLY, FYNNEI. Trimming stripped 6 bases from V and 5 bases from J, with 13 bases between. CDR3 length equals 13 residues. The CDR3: CASRGLLGTEAFF. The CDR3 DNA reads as TGTGCCAGCAGGGGGCTATTAGGGACTGAAGCTTTCTTT.

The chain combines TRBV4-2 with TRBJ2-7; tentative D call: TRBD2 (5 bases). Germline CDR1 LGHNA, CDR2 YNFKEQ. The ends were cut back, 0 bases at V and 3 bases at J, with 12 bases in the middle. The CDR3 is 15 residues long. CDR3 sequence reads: CASSQEANGDYEQYF. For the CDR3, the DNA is TGTGCCAGCAGCCAAGAGGCTAACGGGGACTACGAGCAGTACTTC.

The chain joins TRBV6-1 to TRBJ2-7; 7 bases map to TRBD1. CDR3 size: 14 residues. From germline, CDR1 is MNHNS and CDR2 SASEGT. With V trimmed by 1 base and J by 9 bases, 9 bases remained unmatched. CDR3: CASSEGLTGLRQYF. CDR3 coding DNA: TGTGCCAGCAGTGAAGGCTTGACAGGGCTACGGCAGTACTTC.

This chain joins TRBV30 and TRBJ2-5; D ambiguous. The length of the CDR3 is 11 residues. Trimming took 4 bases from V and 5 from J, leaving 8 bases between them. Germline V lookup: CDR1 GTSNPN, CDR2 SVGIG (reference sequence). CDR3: CAWNLRETQYF. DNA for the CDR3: TGTGCCTGGAACCTACGGGAGACCCAGTACTTC.

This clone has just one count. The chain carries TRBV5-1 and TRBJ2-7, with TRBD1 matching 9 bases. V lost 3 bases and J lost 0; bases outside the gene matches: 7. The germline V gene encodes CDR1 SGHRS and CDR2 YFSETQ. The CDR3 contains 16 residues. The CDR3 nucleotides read TGCGCCAGCAGCTCTGCGGGACAGGGTATCTCCTACGAGCAGTACTTC. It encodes CASSSAGQGISYEQYF.

CDR3 coding DNA: TGCGCCAGCAGCCACCAACAGGGCTACGAGCAGTACTTC. This codes for CASSHQQGYEQYF. The chain couples TRBV4-1 to TRBJ2-7; D perhaps matches TRBD1 (6 bases). V lost 3 bases to trimming and J lost 3 bases, with 9 bases between them. This CDR3 is built from 13 residues. Germline-derived CDR1 and CDR2 are MGHRA and YSYEKL.

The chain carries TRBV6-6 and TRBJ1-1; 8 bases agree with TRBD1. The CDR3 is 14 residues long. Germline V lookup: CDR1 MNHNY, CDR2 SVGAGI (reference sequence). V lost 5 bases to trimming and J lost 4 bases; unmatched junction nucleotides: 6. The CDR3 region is CASSPFRGLTEAFF. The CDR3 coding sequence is TGTGCCAGCAGTCCGTTCAGGGGGCTCACTGAAGCTTTCTTT.

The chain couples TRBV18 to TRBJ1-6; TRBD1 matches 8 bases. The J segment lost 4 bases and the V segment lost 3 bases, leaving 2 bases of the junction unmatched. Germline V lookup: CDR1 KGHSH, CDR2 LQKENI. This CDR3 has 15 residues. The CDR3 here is CASSPTGEYNSPLHF. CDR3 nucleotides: TGTGCCAGCTCACCGACAGGGGAGTATAATTCACCCCTCCACTTT.

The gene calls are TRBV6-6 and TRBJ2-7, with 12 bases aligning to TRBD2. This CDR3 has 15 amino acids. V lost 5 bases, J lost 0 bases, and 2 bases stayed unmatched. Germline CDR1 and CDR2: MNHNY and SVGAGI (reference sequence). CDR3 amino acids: CASSTTSGSSYEQYF. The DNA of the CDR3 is TGTGCCAGCAGTACGACTAGCGGGAGCTCCTACGAGCAGTACTTC.

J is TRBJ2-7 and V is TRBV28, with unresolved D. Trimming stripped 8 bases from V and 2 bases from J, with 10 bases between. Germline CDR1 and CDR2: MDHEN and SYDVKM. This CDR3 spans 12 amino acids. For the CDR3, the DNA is TGTGCCAGCGCTCCCCCGGCCTACGAGCAGTACTTC. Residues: CASAPPAYEQYF. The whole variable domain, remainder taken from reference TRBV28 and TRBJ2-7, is DVKVTQSSRYLVKRTGEKVFLECVQDMDHENMFWYRQDPGLGLRLIYFSYDVKMKEKGDIPEGYSVSREKKERFSLILESASTNQTSMYLCASAPPAYEQYFGPGTRLTVT.

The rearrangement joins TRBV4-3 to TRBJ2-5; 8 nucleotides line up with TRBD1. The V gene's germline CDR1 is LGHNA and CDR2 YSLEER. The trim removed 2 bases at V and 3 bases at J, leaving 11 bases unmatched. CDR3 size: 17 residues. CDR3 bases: TGCGCCAGCAGCCAACCATGTTACCCGGACAGGGAAGAGACCCAGTACTTC. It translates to CASSQPCYPDREETQYF.

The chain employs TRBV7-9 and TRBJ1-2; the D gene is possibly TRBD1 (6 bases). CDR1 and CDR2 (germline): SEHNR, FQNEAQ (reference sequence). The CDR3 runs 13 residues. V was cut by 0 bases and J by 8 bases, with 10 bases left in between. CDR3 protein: CASSLARGEGYTF. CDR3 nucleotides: TGTGCCAGCAGCTTAGCCAGGGGAGAGGGCTACACCTTC.

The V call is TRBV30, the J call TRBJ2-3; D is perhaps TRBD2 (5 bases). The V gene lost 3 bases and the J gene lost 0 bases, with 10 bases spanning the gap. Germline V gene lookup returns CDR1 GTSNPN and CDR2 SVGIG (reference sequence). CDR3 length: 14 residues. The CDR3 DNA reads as TGTGCCTGGAGCGAGGGCGCTAGCACAGATACGCAGTATTTT. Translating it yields CAWSEGASTDTQYF.

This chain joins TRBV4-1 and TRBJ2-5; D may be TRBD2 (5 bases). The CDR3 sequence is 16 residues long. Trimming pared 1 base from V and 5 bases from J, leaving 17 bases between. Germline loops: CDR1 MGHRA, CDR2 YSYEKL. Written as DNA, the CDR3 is TGCGCCAGCAGCCAAGTCGGAGTGGGAGTAGCCGAGACCCAGTACTTC. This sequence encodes CASSQVGVGVAETQYF.

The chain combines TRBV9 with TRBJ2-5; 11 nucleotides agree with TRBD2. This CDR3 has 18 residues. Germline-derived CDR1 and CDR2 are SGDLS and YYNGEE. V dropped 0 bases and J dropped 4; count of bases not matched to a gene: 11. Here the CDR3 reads CASSVEGSGRASLETQYF. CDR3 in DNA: TGTGCCAGCAGCGTAGAGGGTAGCGGGAGGGCCAGTTTAGAGACCCAGTACTTC.

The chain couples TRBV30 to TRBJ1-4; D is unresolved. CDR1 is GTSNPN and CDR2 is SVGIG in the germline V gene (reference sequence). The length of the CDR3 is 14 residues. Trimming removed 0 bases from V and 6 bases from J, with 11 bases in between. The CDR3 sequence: CAWSVLGYDEKLFF. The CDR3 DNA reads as TGTGCCTGGAGTGTACTAGGATATGATGAAAAACTGTTTTTT.

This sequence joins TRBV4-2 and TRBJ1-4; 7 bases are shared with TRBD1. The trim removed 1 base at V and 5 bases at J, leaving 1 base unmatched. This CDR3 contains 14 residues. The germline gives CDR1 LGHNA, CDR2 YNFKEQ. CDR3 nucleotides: TGTGCCAGCAGCCAAGGGGACAGAAATGAAAAACTGTTTTTT. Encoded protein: CASSQGDRNEKLFF.

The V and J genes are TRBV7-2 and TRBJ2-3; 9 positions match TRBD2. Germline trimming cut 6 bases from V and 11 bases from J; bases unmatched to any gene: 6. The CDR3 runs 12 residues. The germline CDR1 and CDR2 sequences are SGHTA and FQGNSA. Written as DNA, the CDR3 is TGTGCCAGCAGAGCGGGACTAGCCCAGCAGTATTTT. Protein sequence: CASRAGLAQQYF.

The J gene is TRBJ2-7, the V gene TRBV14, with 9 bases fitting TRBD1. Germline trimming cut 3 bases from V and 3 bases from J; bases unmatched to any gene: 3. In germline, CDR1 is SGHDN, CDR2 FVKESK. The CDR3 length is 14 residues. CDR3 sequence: CASSHPGQGYEQYF. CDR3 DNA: TGTGCCAGCAGCCACCCGGGACAGGGCTACGAGCAGTACTTC.

CDR3 coding DNA: TGTGCCAGTAGTCTCACCGGGACAGGGTTGCGGCCCCAGCATTTT. As protein: CASSLTGTGLRPQHF. The chain joins TRBV19 to TRBJ1-5; 9 nucleotides line up with TRBD1. The CDR3 has 15 amino acids. Losses at the gene ends were 5 bases for V and 9 bases for J; bases not matched to a gene: 11. The germline V gene has CDR1 LNHDA and CDR2 SQIVND (reference sequence).

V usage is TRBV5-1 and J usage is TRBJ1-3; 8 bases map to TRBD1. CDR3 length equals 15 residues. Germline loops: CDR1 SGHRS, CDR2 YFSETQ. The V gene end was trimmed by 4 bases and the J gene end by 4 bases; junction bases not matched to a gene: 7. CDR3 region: CASSLSGGLGNTIYF. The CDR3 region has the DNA TGCGCCAGCAGCCTATCAGGGGGCCTCGGAAACACCATATATTTT.

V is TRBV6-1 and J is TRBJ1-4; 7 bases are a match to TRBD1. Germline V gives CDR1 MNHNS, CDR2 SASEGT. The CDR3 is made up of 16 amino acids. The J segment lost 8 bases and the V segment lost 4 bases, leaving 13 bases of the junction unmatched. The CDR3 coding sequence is TGTGCCAGCAGTGCTTCAAACAGGGGAGAGGGCGAAAAACTGTTTTTT. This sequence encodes CASSASNRGEGEKLFF.

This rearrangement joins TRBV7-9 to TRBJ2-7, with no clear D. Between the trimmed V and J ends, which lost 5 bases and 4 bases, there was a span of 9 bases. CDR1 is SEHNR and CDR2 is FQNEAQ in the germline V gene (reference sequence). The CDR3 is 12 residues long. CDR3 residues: CASSHPSYEQYF. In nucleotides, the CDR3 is TGTGCCAGCAGCCACCCCAGTTACGAGCAGTACTTC.